The T cell receptor beta chain described here comes from a study of regulatory T cells in long-lasting Graves disease. General study findings and limits: Segments TRBV28, TRBJ1-2 and TRBJ2-5 showed preferential usage in persistent disease.

The time point here: newly diagnosed GD, antithyroid drugs for less than 3 months. The TCR library used RNA extracted from PBMCs. In this cohort, patients came from an endocrinology department located in Xi'an, China. For this clonotype: Its specificity is unknown.

This CDR3 region has 13 residues. From germline, CDR1 is LNHDA and CDR2 SQIVND (reference sequence). V dropped 8 bases and J dropped 6 bases, with 15 bases sitting between them. Construction of TCR beta libraries relied on iRepertoire HTBI primers and on Arm-PCR targeting CDR3 regions. TCRdb ran MiXCR on the multiplex PCR reads and lists one entry per CDR3 protein. The sample records 400,000 to 650,000 distinct CDR3 sequences, 15% to 20% being singletons. Another study also made use of these data, one on T cells in Graves' hyperthyroidism and ophthalmopathy. As reported in that work: The primer set for the first-round RT-PCR of the TCR CDR3 was HTBI.

This receptor was identified in a woman aged 35 to 60 with Graves disease. The sequencing here drew on peripheral blood mononuclear cells (PBMCs), taken at new diagnosis, from a patient treated with antithyroid drugs. The chain links TRBV19 to TRBJ2-3; possibly TRBD1 or TRBD2 for D (5 bases each). The CDR3 nucleotides are TGTGCCAGTCGAGGGGCGCAGTATGATACGCAGTATTTT. Its translation is CASRGAQYDTQYF.